These 10 T cell receptor beta chains were sequenced from one sample in a study of blood T cell repertoires in COVID-19. Sequencing was performed with immunoSEQ multiplex PCR; in TCRdb, only in-frame clones are kept and a portion is missing. The sample has some 300,000 clones; approximately 90% are singletons. The sample consisted of PBMCs or T cells enriched from blood (not recorded which). These receptors were collected from a woman aged 55-75 years in a cohort exposed to, infected with or recovered from COVID-19 (not recorded which).

This chain joins TRBV28 and TRBJ1-5; perhaps TRBD1 as D (5 bases). The V gene lost 3 bases and the J gene lost 3 bases, with 9 bases spanning the gap. The germline CDR1 and CDR2 sequences are MDHEN and SYDVKM. This CDR3 spans 14 amino acids. CDR3 bases: TGTGCCAGCAGTTTGGCAGGGTCCAATCAGCCCCAGCATTTT. This codes for CASSLAGSNQPQHF.

J is TRBJ2-7 and V is TRBV7-9, with D perhaps TRBD1 (7 bases). Between the trimmed V and J ends, which lost 1 base and 6 bases, there was a span of 16 bases. In germline, CDR1 is SEHNR, CDR2 FQNEAQ (reference sequence). This CDR3 region has 15 residues. DNA for the CDR3: TGTGCCAGCAGCTTAGGGGCAGGGGGGAGTATCGAGCAGTACTTC. This encodes CASSLGAGGSIEQYF.

The rearrangement joins TRBV6-2 or TRBV6-3 to TRBJ2-5; the match to TRBD1 covers 7 bases. Germline V gives CDR1 MNHEY, CDR2 SVGEGT. V was pared by 2 bases and J by 1 base, with 1 base of the junction left unmatched. CDR3 length equals 14 residues. The CDR3 DNA reads TGTGCCAGCAGTTACCGGACAGGCCAAGAGACCCAGTACTTC. Protein sequence: CASSYRTGQETQYF.

This clone was detected only once. J is TRBJ1-1 and V is TRBV28; no definite D call. The CDR3 spans 15 residues. Germline V CDR1 and CDR2: MDHEN, SYDVKM. V lost 1 base and J 1 base, leaving 10 bases between the germline ends. This chain's CDR3 is CASSLSATGNTEAFF. CDR3 coding DNA: TGTGCCAGCAGTTTATCTGCGACGGGGAACACTGAAGCTTTCTTT.

This clone has just a few counts. This chain uses TRBV7-2 with TRBJ1-1; D is perhaps TRBD1 (6 bases). Trimming removed 5 bases at V and 5 bases at J, with 12 bases between. The CDR3 is 13 residues long. Looked up from germline, CDR1 is SGHTA and CDR2 is FQGNSA. The CDR3 loop is CASSETGFTEAFF. For the CDR3, the DNA is TGTGCCAGCAGCGAAACAGGGTTTACTGAAGCTTTCTTT.

The chain combines TRBV18 with TRBJ2-2; 8 nucleotides align to TRBD2. Germline lookup yields CDR1 KGHSH and CDR2 LQKENI. V was clipped by 4 bases and J by 4 bases; unmatched bases: 2. CDR3 size: 14 residues. The CDR3 region has the DNA TGTGCCAGCTCACGGGCGGGAGGCACCGGGGAGCTGTTTTTT. Amino acid sequence: CASSRAGGTGELFF.

This sequence joins TRBV27 and TRBJ2-7, with 7 bases that match TRBD1. Germline CDR1 reads MNHEY; CDR2 reads SMNVEV (reference sequence). The CDR3 sequence is 11 residues long. The junction had 4 bases not matched to a gene; V was cut back by 5 bases and J by 9 bases. CDR3 in amino acids: CASSQWTGQYF. The CDR3 DNA sequence: TGTGCCAGCAGTCAATGGACAGGGCAGTACTTC.

The chain recombines TRBV6-5 with TRBJ1-1; D gene unclear. V lost 6 bases and J lost 1, with 9 bases in between. From germline, CDR1 is MNHEY and CDR2 SVGAGI. The CDR3 is made up of 13 amino acids. The CDR3: CASRSTGNTEAFF. As DNA, the CDR3 is TGTGCCAGCAGATCCACGGGGAACACTGAAGCTTTCTTT.

This clone was seen a few times. This sequence joins TRBV2 and TRBJ2-5; D unresolved. The CDR3 totals 14 residues. CDR1 and CDR2 (germline): SNHLY, FYNNEI. V gave up 3 bases and J gave up 1 base, with 9 bases separating them. CDR3 loop: CASSDWAAQETQYF. CDR3 sequence (DNA): TGTGCCAGCAGTGATTGGGCAGCCCAAGAGACCCAGTACTTC.

In the case of this clone: The junction differs from germline at one of its ends, possibly a read error. The V and J genes are TRBV19 and TRBJ2-1; the D is unclear. Germline V gives CDR1 LNHDA, CDR2 SQIVND (reference sequence). The CDR3 is 15 residues long. Here the CDR3 reads CASNPRIQSFNEQFF. The CDR3 nucleotides read TGTGCCAGTAATCCCAGGATCCAATCCTTCAATGAGCAGTTCTTC.